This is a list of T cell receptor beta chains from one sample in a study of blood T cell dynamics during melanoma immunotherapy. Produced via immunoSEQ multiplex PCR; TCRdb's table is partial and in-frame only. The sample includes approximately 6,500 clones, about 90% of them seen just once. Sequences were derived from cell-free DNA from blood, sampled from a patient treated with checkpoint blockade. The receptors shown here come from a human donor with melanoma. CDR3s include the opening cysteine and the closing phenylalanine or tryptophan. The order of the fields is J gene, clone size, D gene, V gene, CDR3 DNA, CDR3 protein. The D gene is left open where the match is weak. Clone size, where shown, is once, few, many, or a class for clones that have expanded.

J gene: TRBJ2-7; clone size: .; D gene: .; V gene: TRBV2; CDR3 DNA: TGTGCCAGCAGTGCGGTCTACGAGCAGTACTTC; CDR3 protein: CASSAVYEQYF
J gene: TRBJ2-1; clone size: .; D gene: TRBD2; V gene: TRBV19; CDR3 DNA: TGTGCCAGTATGGGACTAGCGGGAGGTGGTGAGCAGTTCTTC; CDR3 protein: CASMGLAGGGEQFF
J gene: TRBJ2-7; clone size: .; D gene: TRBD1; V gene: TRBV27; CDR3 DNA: TGTGCCAGCCGACCGGACAGGGCGAGGGGTGAGCAGTACTTC; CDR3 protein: CASRPDRARGEQYF
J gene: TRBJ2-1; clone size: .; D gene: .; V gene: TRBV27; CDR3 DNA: TGTGCCAGCACCTTTTGGGGGGATGGTTTAGGGGGGAATGAGCAGTTCTTC; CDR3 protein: CASTFWGDGLGGNEQFF
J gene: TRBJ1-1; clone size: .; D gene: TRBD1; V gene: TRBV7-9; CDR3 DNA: TGTGCCAGCAGCTTACTGCTGGGACAGGGGAAGGGCACTGAAGCTTTCTTT; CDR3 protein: CASSLLLGQGKGTEAFF
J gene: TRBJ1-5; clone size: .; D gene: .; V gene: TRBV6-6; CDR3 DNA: TGTGCCAGCAGCTTTACAGGACCTAGCAATCAGCCCCAGCATTTT; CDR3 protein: CASSFTGPSNQPQHF
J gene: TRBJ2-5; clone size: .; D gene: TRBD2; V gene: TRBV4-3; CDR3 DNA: TGCGCCAGCAGCCCGACTAGCGGGACGCAAGAGACCCAGTACTTC; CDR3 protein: CASSPTSGTQETQYF
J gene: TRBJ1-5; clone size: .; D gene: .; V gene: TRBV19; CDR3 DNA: TGTGCCAGTAGTTTCAACATCAATCAGCCCCAGCATTTT; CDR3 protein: CASSFNINQPQHF
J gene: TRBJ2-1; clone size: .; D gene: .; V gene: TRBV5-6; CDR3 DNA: TGTGCCAGCAGCTACACAGGGGGGGGCAATGAGCAGTTCTTC; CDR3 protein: CASSYTGGGNEQFF
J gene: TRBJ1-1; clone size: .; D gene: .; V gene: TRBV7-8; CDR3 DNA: TGTGCCAGCAGCTTAGTGATCCGCAGGGATGAAGCTTTCTTT; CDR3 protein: CASSLVIRRDEAFF
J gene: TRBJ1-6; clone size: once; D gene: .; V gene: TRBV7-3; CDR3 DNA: TGTGCCAGCAGCTTAGAGGTCAAACGGCCCCTCCACTTT; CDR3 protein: CASSLEVKRPLHF
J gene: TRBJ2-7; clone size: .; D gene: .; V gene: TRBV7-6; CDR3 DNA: TGTGCCAGCAGCCCGGGTCTAGATGTCTACGAGCAGTACTTC; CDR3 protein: CASSPGLDVYEQYF
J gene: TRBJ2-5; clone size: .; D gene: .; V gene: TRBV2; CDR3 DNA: TGTGCCAGCAGCGGGGAACGAGAGACCCAGTACTTC; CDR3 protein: CASSGERETQYF
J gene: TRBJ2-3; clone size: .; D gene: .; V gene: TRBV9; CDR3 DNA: TGTGCCAGCAGCGTAGGGCAGGGGGGAGATACGCAGTATTTT; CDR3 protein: CASSVGQGGDTQYF
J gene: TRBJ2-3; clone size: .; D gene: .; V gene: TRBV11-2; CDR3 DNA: TGTGCCAGCAGCCATCCCAGGGACACAGATACGCAGTATTTT; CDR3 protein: CASSHPRDTDTQYF
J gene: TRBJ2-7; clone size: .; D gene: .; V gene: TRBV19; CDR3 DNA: TGTGCCAGTAGTATAGCAGTGGACGCCACCTACGAGCAGTACTTC; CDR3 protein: CASSIAVDATYEQYF
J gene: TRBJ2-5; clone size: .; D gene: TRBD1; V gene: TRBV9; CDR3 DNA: TGTGCCAGCAGCGCCCCGGGACAGGGAAGAGAGACCCAGTACTTC; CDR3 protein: CASSAPGQGRETQYF
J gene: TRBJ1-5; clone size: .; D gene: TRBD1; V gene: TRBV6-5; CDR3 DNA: TGTGCCAGCAGACAGACAGGGAGGAATCAGCCCCAGCATTTT; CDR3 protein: CASRQTGRNQPQHF
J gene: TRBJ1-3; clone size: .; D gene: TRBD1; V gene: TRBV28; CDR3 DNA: TGTGCCAGCAGTACCCGACGGACAGGGGGCTTTTTTCACACCATATATTTT; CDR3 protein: CASSTRRTGGFFHTIYF
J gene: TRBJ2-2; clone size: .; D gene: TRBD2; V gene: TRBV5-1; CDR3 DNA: TGCGCCAGCAGCCAACGGGGGGAATCGAACACCGGGGAGCTGTTTTTT; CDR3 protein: CASSQRGESNTGELFF
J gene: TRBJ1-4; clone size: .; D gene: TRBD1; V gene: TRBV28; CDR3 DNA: TGTGCCAGCAGAATCTACCTCAGGGGGTTGGATGAAAAACTGTTTTTT; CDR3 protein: CASRIYLRGLDEKLFF
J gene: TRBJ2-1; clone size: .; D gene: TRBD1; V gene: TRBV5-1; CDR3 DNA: TGCGCCAGCAGCTTGGGCCGCCGGGACAGCTACAATGAGCAGTTCTTC; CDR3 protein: CASSLGRRDSYNEQFF
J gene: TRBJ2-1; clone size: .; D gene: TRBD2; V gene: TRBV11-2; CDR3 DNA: TGTGCCAGCAGCTTATCGACCAGCGGGGGGTACAATGAGCAGTTCTTC; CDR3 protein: CASSLSTSGGYNEQFF
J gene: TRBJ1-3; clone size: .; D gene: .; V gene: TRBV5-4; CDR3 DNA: TGTGCCAGCAGCTTATCAGCGAGCTCTGGAAACACCATATATTTT; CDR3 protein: CASSLSASSGNTIYF
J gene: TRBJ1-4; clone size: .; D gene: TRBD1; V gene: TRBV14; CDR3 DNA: TGTGCCAGCAGCCGGACAGGGGGCTTCAGTGATGAAAAACTGTTTTTT; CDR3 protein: CASSRTGGFSDEKLFF
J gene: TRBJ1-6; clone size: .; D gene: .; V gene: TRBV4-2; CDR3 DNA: TGTGCCAGCAATAATCTAAGGGGTAAAAATTCACCCCTCCACTTT; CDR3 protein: CASNNLRGKNSPLHF
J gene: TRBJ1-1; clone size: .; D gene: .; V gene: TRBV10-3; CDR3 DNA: TGTGCCATCAGTGAACTCACTGAAGCTTTCTTT; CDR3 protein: CAISELTEAFF
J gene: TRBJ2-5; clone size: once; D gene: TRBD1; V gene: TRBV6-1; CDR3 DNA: TGTGCCATCCTCAGGGGGTCACAAGAGACCCAGTACTTC; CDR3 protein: CAILRGSQETQYF
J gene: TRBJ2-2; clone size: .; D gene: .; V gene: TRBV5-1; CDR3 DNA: TGCGCCAGCAGCTTGGAGATACAGGGATCCGGGGAGCTGTTTTTT; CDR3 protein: CASSLEIQGSGELFF
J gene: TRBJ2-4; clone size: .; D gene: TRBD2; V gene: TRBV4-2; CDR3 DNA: TGTGCCAGCAGCCCTCAGGGAGGGTTAGCCAAAAACATTCAGTACTTC; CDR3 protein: CASSPQGGLAKNIQYF
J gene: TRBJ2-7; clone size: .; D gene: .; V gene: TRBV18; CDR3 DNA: TGTGCCAGCTCGCCGAACGAAAAAACCTACGAGCAGTACTTC; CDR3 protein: CASSPNEKTYEQYF